What follows describes a single T cell receptor beta chain. One entry per CDR3 protein, called by TCRdb with MiXCR from the RT-PCR reads. The sample shows roughly 960,000 distinct CDR3 sequences, about 20% of them seen only once. The CDR3 length is 13 residues. Trimming shortened V by 3 bases and J by 8 bases, and 13 bases separated the two germline ends. CDR1 and CDR2 from the germline V gene are SGHTA and FQGNSA. This sample stems from a study of patients and donors after allogeneic stem cell transplantation. The sequence derives from a human donor who was either an allogeneic HSCT recipient or a stem cell or donor lymphocyte infusion donor (not recorded which). It is not recorded whose cells these are; they may come from a transplant donor. The specimen was blood, either unsorted or a sorted T cell fraction (not recorded which). The chain joins TRBV7-2 to TRBJ1-2; D is perhaps TRBD1 (6 bases). The CDR3: CASSFRRGGGYTF. CDR3 sequence (DNA): TGTGCCAGCAGCTTCCGACGGGGGGGCGGCTACACCTTC.